Listed here are 22 T cell receptor beta chains from one sample, sequenced in a study of early T cells in non-severe SARS-CoV-2 infection. TCRdb re-analysed the 5' RACE reads in MiXCR, keeping a single row per CDR3 protein. In the table there are tens of thousands of distinct CDR3 sequences, less than 8% of which are singletons. Sequencing used whole blood. The receptors originated from an adult who was a healthcare worker with PCR-confirmed SARS-CoV-2 infection or an uninfected control (not recorded which).

This clonotype came up many times. In DNA form, the CDR3 reads TGCAGTGCCACGACAGGGAAATACGAGCAGTACTTC. Residues: CSATTGKYEQYF. The chain carries TRBV20-1 and TRBJ2-7, with 7 nucleotides matching TRBD1. The CDR3 is 12 residues long. V lost 6 bases and J lost 4; bases outside the gene matches: 6. Germline V gives CDR1 DFQATT, CDR2 SNEGSKA (reference sequence).

The chain couples TRBV28 to TRBJ2-7; D may be TRBD1 (5 bases). CDR3 length equals 15 residues. Germline loops: CDR1 MDHEN, CDR2 SYDVKM. V was trimmed by 6 bases and J by 0 bases, leaving 15 bases between them. The CDR3 nucleotides are TGTGCCAGCAGGAGGACACAACTTACCTCCTACGAGCAGTACTTC. Translating gives CASRRTQLTSYEQYF. The variable domain in full, with the rest retrieved from reference TRBV28 and TRBJ2-7, is DVKVTQSSRYLVKRTGEKVFLECVQDMDHENMFWYRQDPGLGLRLIYFSYDVKMKEKGDIPEGYSVSREKKERFSLILESASTNQTSMYLCASRRTQLTSYEQYFGPGTRLTVT.

This clonotype was recorded at least ten times. This sequence joins TRBV11-2 and TRBJ2-7; 7 bases agree with TRBD2. V lost 1 base and J lost 5; bases outside the gene matches: 5. The CDR3 spans 14 residues. CDR1 and CDR2 from the germline V gene are SGHAT and FQNNGV. CDR3: CASSLGGGLNEQYF. CDR3 coding DNA: TGTGCCAGCAGCTTAGGGGGGGGACTCAACGAGCAGTACTTC.

This clonotype was recorded at least ten times. V is TRBV19 and J is TRBJ2-3; 10 bases map to TRBD2. V gave up 5 bases and J gave up 5 bases; unmatched junction bases: 4. The CDR3 totals 14 residues. Looked up from germline, CDR1 is LNHDA and CDR2 is SQIVND (reference sequence). The CDR3 loop is CASSLQRGGDTQYF. CDR3 bases: TGTGCCAGTAGTCTCCAGCGGGGGGGAGATACGCAGTATTTT.

This clonotype was detected only a few times. The J gene is TRBJ2-5, the V gene TRBV9; a weak D match, TRBD1 (7 bases). V lost 0 bases and J 5 bases, leaving 14 bases between the germline ends. CDR1 and CDR2 from the germline V gene are SGDLS and YYNGEE. The CDR3 is 15 amino acids. The CDR3 DNA follows: TGTGCCAGCAGCGTAGGTCAGGGGGGACAGGAGACCCAGTACTTC. This encodes CASSVGQGGQETQYF.

This clonotype was seen many times. The rearrangement joins TRBV20-1 to TRBJ1-5, with D uncertain. The germline V gene has CDR1 DFQATT and CDR2 SNEGSKA (reference sequence). The V gene lost 3 bases and the J gene lost 4 bases, with 10 bases spanning the gap. The CDR3 totals 13 residues. Written as DNA, the CDR3 is TGCAGTGCTAGCTCCTACGGGAATCAGCCCCAGCATTTT. It encodes CSASSYGNQPQHF.

The chain has TRBV6-5 and TRBJ1-3; D not certain. CDR3 length: 12 residues. Germline loops: CDR1 MNHEY, CDR2 SVGAGI. V was clipped by 5 bases and J by 9 bases, with 11 bases between them. Here the CDR3 reads CASSPQDGTIYF. The CDR3 DNA sequence: TGTGCCAGCAGTCCCCAGGACGGCACCATATATTTT.

This clonotype was seen repeatedly, ten times or more. The genes are TRBV5-5 and TRBJ2-1, with TRBD1 matching 8 bases. Germline CDR1 is SGHKS and CDR2 is YYEKEE (reference sequence). This CDR3 has 16 amino acids. Germline trimming cut 2 bases from V and 0 bases from J; bases unmatched to any gene: 4. CDR3 residues: CASSFPGTGSYNEQFF. Here the CDR3 DNA reads TGTGCCAGCAGCTTCCCCGGGACAGGCTCCTACAATGAGCAGTTCTTC. Full variable domain (missing parts from reference TRBV5-5 and TRBJ2-1): DAGVTQSPTHLIKTRGQQVTLRCSPISGHKSVSWYQQVLGQGPQFIFQYYEKEERGRGNFPDRFSARQFPNYSSELNVNALLLGDSALYLCASSFPGTGSYNEQFFGPGTRLTVL.

This clonotype showed up just a few times. The chain links TRBV7-2 to TRBJ2-3; D is uncertain. Germline V gene data show CDR1 as SGHTA and CDR2 as FQGNSA. The CDR3 runs 14 residues. V dropped 2 bases and J dropped 4 bases, with 10 bases sitting between them. In DNA form, the CDR3 reads TGTGCCAGCAGCTTATTATTGGTGGCAGATACGCAGTATTTT. This gives the protein CASSLLLVADTQYF.

A few counts support this clonotype. The V gene is TRBV3-1, the J gene TRBJ2-7; D is uncertain. This CDR3 is built from 11 residues. Germline lookup yields CDR1 LGHDT and CDR2 YNNKEL (reference sequence). Between the trimmed V and J ends, which lost 2 bases and 4 bases, there was a span of 3 bases. CDR3 sequence (DNA): TGTGCCAGCAGCCAATTTTACGAGCAGTACTTC. It specifies CASSQFYEQYF.

This chain links TRBV4-3 with TRBJ2-7; 12 bases agree with TRBD2. The germline CDR1 and CDR2 sequences are LGHNA and YSLEER. Trimming took 1 base from V and 6 from J; bases not matched to a gene: 10. The CDR3 extends over 17 amino acids. The CDR3 is CASSQGVTSGRAREQYF. The CDR3 DNA reads TGCGCCAGCAGCCAAGGAGTGACTAGCGGGAGAGCTCGCGAGCAGTACTTC.

Many counts were recorded for this clonotype. V and J are TRBV9 and TRBJ2-5, with D possibly being TRBD1 (5 bases). The CDR3 is 15 amino acids. V was shortened by 1 base and J by 2 bases, with 12 bases between the two germline ends. The germline V gene has CDR1 SGDLS and CDR2 YYNGEE. CDR3 sequence reads: CASSVSWGRQETQYF. The CDR3 region has the DNA TGTGCCAGCAGCGTATCATGGGGCAGGCAAGAGACCCAGTACTTC.

This clonotype has just a few counts. The chain employs TRBV13 and TRBJ2-5; D uncertain. From germline, CDR1 is PRHDT and CDR2 FYEKMQ (reference sequence). The length of the CDR3 is 13 residues. V shed 3 bases and J shed 4 bases, with 9 bases lying between them. CDR3 amino acids: CASSFLWGETQYF. The CDR3 DNA reads as TGTGCCAGCAGCTTTTTGTGGGGAGAGACCCAGTACTTC.

In this sample, this clonotype turned up many times. The chain has TRBV18 and TRBJ2-3; the match to TRBD2 covers 8 bases. This CDR3 contains 15 residues. CDR1 is KGHSH, CDR2 LQKENI, per germline. V was pared by 3 bases and J by 5 bases, with 7 bases of the junction left unmatched. This CDR3 is CASSPRSGSLDTQYF. The CDR3 DNA is TGTGCCAGCTCACCGAGAAGCGGGAGCTTAGATACGCAGTATTTT. Looking up the rest from reference TRBV18 and TRBJ2-3 gives the full variable domain: NAGVMQNPRHLVRRRGQEARLRCSPMKGHSHVYWYRQLPEEGLKFMVYLQKENIIDESGMPKERFSAEFPKEGPSILRIQQVVRGDSAAYFCASSPRSGSLDTQYFGPGTRLTVL.

The chain has TRBV6-1 and TRBJ1-1; TRBD1 matches at 8 bases. CDR1 is MNHNS and CDR2 is SASEGT in the germline V gene. The CDR3 length is 14 residues. The ends lost 6 bases at V and 4 bases at J; junction bases unmatched: 7. CDR3 nucleotides: TGTGCCAGCAGCGGTAACAGGGGGGCCACTGAAGCTTTCTTT. It encodes CASSGNRGATEAFF.

The chain has TRBV6-1 and TRBJ2-1; 7 bases line up with TRBD2. CDR1 is MNHNS, CDR2 SASEGT, per germline. V lost 11 bases and J lost 0; bases outside the gene matches: 7. This CDR3 spans 14 amino acids. CDR3 region: CAATGGSSYNEQFF. The CDR3 DNA follows: TGTGCCGCCACAGGCGGGAGCTCCTACAATGAGCAGTTCTTC.

This chain links TRBV5-1 with TRBJ1-1, with no clear D. Per germline, CDR1 SGHRS and CDR2 YFSETQ. With 1 base removed from V and 1 base from J, the gap between germline ends came to 11 bases. The CDR3 has 15 residues. In nucleotides, the CDR3 is TGCGCCAGCAGCTTGCTGTCTTCGGGGAACACTGAAGCTTTCTTT. It encodes CASSLLSSGNTEAFF.

This clonotype has ten or more counts. This chain uses TRBV6-2 or TRBV6-3 with TRBJ1-1; no clear D gene. The CDR3 is made up of 14 amino acids. Trimming stripped 4 bases from V and 3 bases from J, with 12 bases between. The germline V gene encodes CDR1 MNHEY and CDR2 SVGEGT. CDR3 region: CASSLARDYTEAFF. Here the CDR3 DNA reads TGTGCCAGCAGTTTGGCACGGGATTACACTGAAGCTTTCTTT.

In its sample, this clonotype was seen many times. The chain carries TRBV19 and TRBJ1-5; tentatively, D is TRBD1 (6 bases). Germline CDR1 reads LNHDA; CDR2 reads SQIVND (reference sequence). V was trimmed by 7 bases and J by 1 base, leaving 11 bases between them. This CDR3 has 14 amino acids. CDR3 protein: CASTKGQSNQPQHF. CDR3 nucleotides: TGTGCCAGTACCAAAGGACAGAGCAATCAGCCCCAGCATTTT.

The chain uses TRBV10-1 and TRBJ1-1; 8 bases map to TRBD1. The CDR3 length is 14 residues. The ends lost 6 bases at V and 1 base at J; junction bases unmatched: 4. Per germline, CDR1 WNHNN and CDR2 SYGVQD (reference sequence). For the CDR3, the DNA is TGCGCCAGCAGAGCCGGGACAGGGAACACTGAAGCTTTCTTT. Translation: CASRAGTGNTEAFF.

This clonotype was counted at least ten times. The J gene is TRBJ1-1, the V gene TRBV18, with D possibly being TRBD1 (5 bases). In germline, CDR1 is KGHSH, CDR2 LQKENI. V lost 4 bases, J lost 0 bases, and 21 bases lay in between. This CDR3 is 18 amino acids long. The CDR3 region is CASSQYVGSRGMNTEAFF. The CDR3 DNA is TGTGCCAGCTCACAATATGTGGGCTCGAGGGGCATGAACACTGAAGCTTTCTTT.

At least ten counts were recorded for this clonotype. This chain connects TRBV5-1 to TRBJ2-5; 9 bases map to TRBD2. After removal of 1 base from V and 4 bases from J, the junction contained 5 bases not matched to a gene. Germline values: CDR1 SGHRS, CDR2 YFSETQ. This CDR3 has 15 residues. The CDR3 nucleotides read TGCGCCAGCAGCTTGCGACTAGCGGAGCCAGAGACCCAGTACTTC. Residues: CASSLRLAEPETQYF.